This TCR beta chain was documented in a study of T cells in Graves' hyperthyroidism and ophthalmopathy. PBMCs were obtained from over 8.5 ml fresh peripheral blood. CDR3 length: 17 residues. The junction had 8 bases not matched to a gene; V was cut back by 2 bases and J by 0 bases. Germline values: CDR1 KGHDR, CDR2 SFDVKD. TCR beta CDR3 sequences were amplified from RNA transcripts. First-round RT-PCR targeting the TCR CDR3 was performed with the HTBI primer set. TCRdb redid the calling of the multiplex PCR reads with MiXCR, one entry per CDR3 protein. The table lists about 530,000 distinct CDR3 sequences, 15% to 20% of them singletons.

The gene calls are TRBV24-1 and TRBJ2-5, with TRBD1 identical over 7 bases. Material for sequencing was blood. This receptor was obtained from a young woman with Graves' ophthalmopathy. The DNA of the CDR3 is TGTGCCACCAGTGATTCGACAGGGTTCCTGTACCAAGAGACCCAGTACTTC. Residues: CATSDSTGFLYQETQYF.